Below, one T cell receptor (beta chain) is given with its context. The antigen is unknown. Per the germline V gene, CDR1 is DFQATT and CDR2 is SNEGSKA (reference sequence). The CDR3 has 11 amino acids. The ends were cut back, 6 bases at V and 4 bases at J, with 9 bases in the middle. The data belong to a study of graft-versus-host responses after intestinal transplantation. Study-wide results and caveats: GvH clones were identified in recipient marrow, with some first appearing in ileum or blood.

The table came from immunoSEQ multiplex PCR; TCRdb's copy has only in-frame clones and leaves some out. The top ten hold over 3% of the sample, which has 9,900 or so clones, 85% to 95% seen once. This receptor was identified in a human patient who received an intestinal transplant, so some T cells may come from the graft donor. The sequencing used PBMCs, collected approximately 45 days after intestinal transplantation. The chain combines TRBV20-1 with TRBJ1-2; D uncertain. CDR3 nucleotide sequence: TGCAGTGCCGCGCGGGGCTATGGCTACACCTTC. Translating gives CSAARGYGYTF.